These 5 T cell receptor beta chains originate from one sample sequenced in a study of blood T cells in healthy people across ages. PCR was performed a second time for about 7 to 12 cycles using a sample-barcoded 5' primer and a J-beta primer mix. TCRdb recomputed calls from the 5' RACE reads with MiXCR, one row per CDR3 protein. The profile covers approximately 800,000 distinct CDR3 sequences, with around 36% appearing a single time and under 15% taken by the ten largest. The specimen was blood. The receptors originated from a man in his late teens or twenties in good health.

This clonotype was seen once. The chain is built from TRBV20-1 and TRBJ2-7; TRBD2 might be the D (6 bases). The J call is doubtful: the DNA matches TRBJ2-1 better. The germline V gene has CDR1 DFQATT and CDR2 SNEGSKA (reference sequence). The CDR3 covers 14 residues. The CDR3 sequence: CSARDRRGTYEQFF. The CDR3 region has the DNA TGCAGTGCTAGAGACCGGCGGGGCACCTACGAGCAGTTCTTC.

V and J are TRBV20-1 and TRBJ1-4; D ambiguous. This CDR3 spans 14 amino acids. The V gene lost 1 base and the J gene lost 4 bases, with 10 bases spanning the gap. Per germline, CDR1 DFQATT and CDR2 SNEGSKA (reference sequence). The CDR3, as DNA: TGCAGTGCTAGAGTCGGAAAGGGTAATGAAAAACTGTTTTTT. It codes for CSARVGKGNEKLFF.

V is TRBV4-2 and J is TRBJ2-1, with 8 bases identical to TRBD2. In germline, CDR1 is LGHNA, CDR2 YNFKEQ. Unmatched junction bases numbered 15, after V lost 4 bases and J lost 7 bases. The CDR3 is 17 residues long. CDR3 loop: CASSRQAPGLEDNEQFF. CDR3 DNA sequence: TGTGCCAGCAGCCGCCAAGCTCCGGGACTAGAAGATAATGAGCAGTTCTTC.

The J gene is TRBJ2-7, the V gene TRBV6-2 or TRBV6-3, with 7 bases aligning to TRBD2. Unmatched junction bases numbered 4, after V lost 2 bases and J lost 0 bases. The CDR3 is 15 residues long. The germline gives CDR1 MNHEY, CDR2 SVGEGT. CDR3 sequence reads: CASSYGPSGSYEQYF. For the CDR3, the DNA is TGTGCCAGCAGTTACGGGCCTAGCGGCTCCTACGAGCAGTACTTC.

This clonotype appeared many times. The chain combines TRBV4-3 with TRBJ2-1, with 10 positions matching TRBD2. The CDR3 runs to 13 residues. Per germline, CDR1 LGHNA and CDR2 YSLEER. J lost 10 bases, V lost 4 bases, and 4 bases had no gene match. This CDR3 reads CASSPETSGEQFF. Here the CDR3 DNA reads TGCGCCAGCAGCCCAGAGACTAGCGGGGAGCAGTTCTTC.